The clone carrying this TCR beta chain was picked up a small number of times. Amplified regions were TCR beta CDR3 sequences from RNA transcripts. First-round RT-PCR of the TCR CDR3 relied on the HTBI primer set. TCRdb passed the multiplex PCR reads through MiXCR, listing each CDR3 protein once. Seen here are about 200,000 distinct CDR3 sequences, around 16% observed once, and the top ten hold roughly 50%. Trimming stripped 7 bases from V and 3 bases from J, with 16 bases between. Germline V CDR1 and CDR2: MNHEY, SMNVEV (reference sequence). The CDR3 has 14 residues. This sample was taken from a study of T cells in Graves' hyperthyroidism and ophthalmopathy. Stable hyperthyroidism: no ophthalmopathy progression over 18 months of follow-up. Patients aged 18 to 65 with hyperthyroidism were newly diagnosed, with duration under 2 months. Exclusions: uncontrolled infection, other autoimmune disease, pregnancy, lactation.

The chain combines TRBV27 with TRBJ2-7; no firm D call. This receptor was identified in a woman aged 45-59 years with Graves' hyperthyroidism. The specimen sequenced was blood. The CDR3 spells CASNPAGRDYEQYF. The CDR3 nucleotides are TGTGCCAGCAACCCCGCCGGTAGGGACTACGAGCAGTACTTC.